A selection of T cell receptor beta chains follows, all from one sample in a study of blood T cell repertoires in COVID-19. TCRdb keeps only in-frame clones here, not all; method: immunoSEQ multiplex PCR. The sample has 60,000 or so clones, about 77% seen once. The sample was peripheral blood. These TCRs come from a human donor in a cohort sampled during active COVID-19. Both conserved end residues are trimmed from each CDR3. The size of a clone is reported for some rows only, either as once, few or many, or as a class for expanded clones.

v_gene,abundance,CDR3aa
TRBV30,NA,AWSVLGTGNEQY
TRBV19,NA,ASSLQKSSYNSPLH
TRBV28,NA,ASSLGDRGVGELF
TRBV7-3,NA,ASSVLANSYNEQF
TRBV18,once,ASSPIQNSGANVLT
TRBV27,few,ASSTGGNEKLF
TRBV9,NA,ASSVSQGQGETQY
TRBV5-5,NA,ASSPPPSGPSSGANVLT
TRBV7-6,NA,ASSLWTGGLGVAEAF
TRBV27,NA,ASRLEVSGANVLT
TRBV4-3,few,ASSQDWTGGQPQH
TRBV27,few,ASRTGVYATNEKLF
TRBV30,NA,AWSVRGTQY
TRBV6-5,NA,ASSPPGVYEQY
TRBV28,NA,ASSPPQRSTDTQY
TRBV3-1/TRBV3-2,once,ASEEYGQRETQY
TRBV19,NA,ASRGQGQKQY
TRBV28,NA,ASSSQIQGFRSRSPLH
TRBV6-2/TRBV6-3,NA,ASSQTGFSSEAF
TRBV5-4,NA,ASSAPGDRGSYT
TRBV19,NA,ATRTGTNSPLH
TRBV6-5,NA,ASSYDRGAGDTQY
TRBV10-3,NA,ATLGTGPHEQF
TRBV27,few,ASSPGSDTQY
TRBV9,NA,ASSVGGGGGTGELF
TRBV28,NA,ASSLIPQLSEQY
TRBV6-2/TRBV6-3,NA,ASSSTGANSPLH
TRBV19,NA,ASSQTWGEDTEAF
TRBV19,NA,ASSKLGGDQPQH
TRBV4-1,NA,ASSRTSGGVAKNIQY
TRBV9,NA,ASSVGISGNTGELF
TRBV5-1,NA,ASNIDSYTEAF
TRBV14,NA,ASSRQGTFSPLH
TRBV11-2,NA,ASSSQPGQLGNTIY
TRBV10-2,NA,ASRGAGLVSYNEQF
TRBV18,NA,ASSPRVGRGNEYSNQPQH
TRBV15,NA,ATSRGPGTGDYEQY